A single T cell receptor beta chain is shown here with its context. Its specificity is not known. The record originates from a study of CD8 T cells in ankylosing spondylitis. Points from the study as a whole: A TCR beta motif of 8 or 9 highly homologous variants appeared characteristic of ankylosing spondylitis blood.

MiXCR, run by TCRdb on the 5' RACE reads, gives a single entry per CDR3 protein. The sample records roughly 400,000 distinct CDR3 sequences, approximately 20% being singletons. This CDR3 has 14 residues. Germline V lookup: CDR1 SGHRS, CDR2 YFSETQ. V lost 0 bases, J lost 4 bases, and 3 bases stayed unmatched. V and J are TRBV5-1 and TRBJ2-7, with 8 bases that match TRBD1. The sequence was obtained from a male donor with ankylosing spondylitis. Material for sequencing was blood, either unsorted or a sorted T cell fraction (not recorded which). This chain's CDR3 is CASSLATGEYEQYF. The CDR3 DNA is TGCGCCAGCAGCTTGGCGACAGGGGAATACGAGCAGTACTTC.